What follows is one T cell receptor beta chain and its context. Per the original data handling: Nucleated cell counts were estimated from reference gene primer amplification. The table came from immunoSEQ multiplex PCR; TCRdb's copy has only in-frame clones and leaves some out. V and J calls and clone size are given by that table; D and trimming were obtained from the DNA. This table has 330,000 or so clones, about 92% appearing once. Germline CDR1 is SNHLY and CDR2 is FYNNEI. V lost 3 bases to trimming and J lost 5 bases; unmatched junction nucleotides: 7. The length of the CDR3 is 15 residues. Participants had their cohort set by participant-reported clinical history. Before being deemed recovered, Cohort 3 donors had two negative PCRs, clearance, or symptom resolution. This sample is drawn from a study of blood T cell repertoires in COVID-19. The overall study: Samples taken during acute and convalescent COVID-19 were collected in the United States, Italy and Spain.

The V call is TRBV2, the J call TRBJ2-7; 10 nucleotides match TRBD2. The sequenced sample was PBMCs or T cells enriched from blood (not recorded which). This receptor was taken from a young woman who had recovered from COVID-19. The CDR3: CASSDPSGSVNEQYF. The DNA of the CDR3 is TGTGCCAGCAGTGACCCTAGCGGGAGTGTCAACGAGCAGTACTTC.